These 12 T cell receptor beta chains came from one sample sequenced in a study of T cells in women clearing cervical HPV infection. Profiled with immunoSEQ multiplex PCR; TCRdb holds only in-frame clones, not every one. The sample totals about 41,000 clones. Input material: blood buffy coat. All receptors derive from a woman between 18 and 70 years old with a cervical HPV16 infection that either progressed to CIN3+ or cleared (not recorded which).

CDR3 region: CASSNGTAEAFF. The CDR3 DNA, read in part, is TGTGCCAGCAGCAACGGGACAGCTGAA. The genes are TRBV7-6 and TRBJ1-1, with TRBD1 matching 7 bases. The sequenced fragment ends 3 residues before the CDR3 boundary, so the rest is inferred from the germline J gene. Trimming cost V 5 bases and J 6 bases; bases outside gene matches: 3. This CDR3 spans 12 amino acids. The germline V gene has CDR1 SGHVS and CDR2 FNYEAQ. The full variable domain, in which reference TRBV7-6 and TRBJ1-1 provide the parts outside the CDR3, is GAGVSQSPRYKVTKRGQDVALRCDPISGHVSLYWYRQALGQGPEFLTYFNYEAQQDKSGLPNDRFSAERPEGSISTLTIQRTEQRDSAMYRCASSNGTAEAFFGQGTRLTVV.

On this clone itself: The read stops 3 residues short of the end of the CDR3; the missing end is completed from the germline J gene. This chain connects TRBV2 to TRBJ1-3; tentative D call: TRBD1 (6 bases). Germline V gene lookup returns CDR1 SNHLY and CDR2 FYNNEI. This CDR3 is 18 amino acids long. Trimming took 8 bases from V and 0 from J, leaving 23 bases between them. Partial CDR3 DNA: TGTGCCAGCCATACAGGGTCGACCTCCCTAATCTCTGGAAACACC. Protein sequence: CASHTGSTSLISGNT. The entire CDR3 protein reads CASHTGSTSLISGNTIYF.

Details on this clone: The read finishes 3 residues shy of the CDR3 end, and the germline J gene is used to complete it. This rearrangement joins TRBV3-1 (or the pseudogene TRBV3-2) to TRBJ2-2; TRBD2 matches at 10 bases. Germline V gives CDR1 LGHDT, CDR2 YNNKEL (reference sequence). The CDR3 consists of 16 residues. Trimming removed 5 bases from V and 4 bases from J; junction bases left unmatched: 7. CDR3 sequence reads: CASSFPLAGVTGELFF. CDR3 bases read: TGTGCCAGCAGCTTCCCCCTAGCGGGAGTCACCGGGGAG.

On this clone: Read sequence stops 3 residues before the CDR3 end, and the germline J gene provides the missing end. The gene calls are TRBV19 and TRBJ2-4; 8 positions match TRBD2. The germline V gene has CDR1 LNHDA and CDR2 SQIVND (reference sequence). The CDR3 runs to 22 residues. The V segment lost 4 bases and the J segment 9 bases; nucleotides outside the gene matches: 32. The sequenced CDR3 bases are TGTGCCAGTAGTACCGGGACTAGGGGGGAAGCCGAGGGAGGGGGGGGGATCAGCATT. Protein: CASSTGTRGEAEGGGGISI. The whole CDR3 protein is CASSTGTRGEAEGGGGISIQYF.

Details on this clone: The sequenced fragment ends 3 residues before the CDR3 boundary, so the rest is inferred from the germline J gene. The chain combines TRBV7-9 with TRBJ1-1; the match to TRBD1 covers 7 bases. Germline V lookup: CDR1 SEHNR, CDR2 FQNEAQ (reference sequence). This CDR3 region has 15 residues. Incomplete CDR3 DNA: TGTGCCAGCAGCTTATTCGAGACAGGGTCCTACGAG. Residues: CASSLFETGSYE. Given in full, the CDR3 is CASSLFETGSYEAFF.

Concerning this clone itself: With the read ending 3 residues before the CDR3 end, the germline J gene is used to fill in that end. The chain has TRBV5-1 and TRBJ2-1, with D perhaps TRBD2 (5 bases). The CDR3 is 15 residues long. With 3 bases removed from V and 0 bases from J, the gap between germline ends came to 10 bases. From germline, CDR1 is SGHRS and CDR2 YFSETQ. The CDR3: CASSSDSSSYNEQFF. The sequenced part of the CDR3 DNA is TGCGCCAGCAGCTCGGACTCGAGCTCCTACAATGAG.

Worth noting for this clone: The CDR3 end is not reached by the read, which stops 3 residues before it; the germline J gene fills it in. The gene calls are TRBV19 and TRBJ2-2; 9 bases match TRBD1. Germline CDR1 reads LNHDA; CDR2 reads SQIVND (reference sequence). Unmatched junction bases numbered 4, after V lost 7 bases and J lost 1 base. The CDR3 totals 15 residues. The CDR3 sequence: CASIPGQGNTGELFF. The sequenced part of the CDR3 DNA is TGTGCCAGTATCCCGGGACAGGGGAACACCGGGGAG. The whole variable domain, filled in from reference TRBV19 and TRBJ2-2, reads DGGITQSPKYLFRKEGQNVTLSCEQNLNHDAMYWYRQDPGQGLRLIYYSQIVNDFQKGDIAEGYSVSREKKESFPLTVTSAQKNPTAFYLCASIPGQGNTGELFFGEGSRLTVL.

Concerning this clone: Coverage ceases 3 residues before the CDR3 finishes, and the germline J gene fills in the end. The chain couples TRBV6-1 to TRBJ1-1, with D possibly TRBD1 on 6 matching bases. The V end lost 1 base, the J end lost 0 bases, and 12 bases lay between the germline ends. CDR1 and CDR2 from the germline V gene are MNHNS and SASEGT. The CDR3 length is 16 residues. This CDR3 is CASSEGGGRMNTEAFF. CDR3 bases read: TGTGCCAGCAGTGAAGGGGGGGGCAGGATGAACACTGAA.

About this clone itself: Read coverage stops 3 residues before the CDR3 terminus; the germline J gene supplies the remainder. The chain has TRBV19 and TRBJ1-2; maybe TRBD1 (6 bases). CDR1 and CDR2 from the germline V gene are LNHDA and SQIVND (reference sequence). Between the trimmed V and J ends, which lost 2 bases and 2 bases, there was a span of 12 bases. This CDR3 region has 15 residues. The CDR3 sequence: CASSIKAGANYGYTF. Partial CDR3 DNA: TGTGCCAGTAGTATAAAAGCAGGGGCGAACTATGGC.

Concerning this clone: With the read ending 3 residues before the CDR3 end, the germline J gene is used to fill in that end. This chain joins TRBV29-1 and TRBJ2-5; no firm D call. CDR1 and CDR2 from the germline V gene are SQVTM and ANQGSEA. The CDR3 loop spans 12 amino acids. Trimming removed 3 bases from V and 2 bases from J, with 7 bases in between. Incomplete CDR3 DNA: TGCAGCGTTGACGAGACTCAAGAGACC. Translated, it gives CSVDETQET. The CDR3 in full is CSVDETQETQYF.

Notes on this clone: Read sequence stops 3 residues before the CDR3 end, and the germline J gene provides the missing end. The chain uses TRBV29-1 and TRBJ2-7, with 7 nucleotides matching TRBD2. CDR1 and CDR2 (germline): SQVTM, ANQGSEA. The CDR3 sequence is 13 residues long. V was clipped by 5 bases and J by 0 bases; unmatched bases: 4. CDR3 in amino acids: CSVRAGRSYEQYF. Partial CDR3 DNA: TGCAGCGTTCGAGCGGGGCGCTCCTACGAG.

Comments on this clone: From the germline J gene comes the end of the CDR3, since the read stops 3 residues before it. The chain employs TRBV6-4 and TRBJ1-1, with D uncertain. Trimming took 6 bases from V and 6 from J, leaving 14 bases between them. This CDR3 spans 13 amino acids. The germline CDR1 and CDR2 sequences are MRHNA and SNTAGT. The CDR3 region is CASRVTETAEAFF. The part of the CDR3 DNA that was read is TGTGCCAGCAGGGTAACAGAGACCGCTGAA.